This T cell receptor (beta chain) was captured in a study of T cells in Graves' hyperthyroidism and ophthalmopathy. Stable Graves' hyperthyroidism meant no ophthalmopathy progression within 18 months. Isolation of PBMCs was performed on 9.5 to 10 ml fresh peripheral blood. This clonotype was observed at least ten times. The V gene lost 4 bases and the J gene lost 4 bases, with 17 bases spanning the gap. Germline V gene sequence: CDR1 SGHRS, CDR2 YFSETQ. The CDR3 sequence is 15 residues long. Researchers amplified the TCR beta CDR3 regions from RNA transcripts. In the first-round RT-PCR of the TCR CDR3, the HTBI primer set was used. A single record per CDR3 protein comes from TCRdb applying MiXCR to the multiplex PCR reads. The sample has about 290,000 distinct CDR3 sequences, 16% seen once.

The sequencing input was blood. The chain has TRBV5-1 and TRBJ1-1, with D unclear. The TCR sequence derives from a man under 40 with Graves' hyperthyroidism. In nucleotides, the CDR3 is TGCGCCAGCAGCCCCGCGGGGTTGCAGTCCACTGAAGCTTTCTTT. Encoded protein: CASSPAGLQSTEAFF.